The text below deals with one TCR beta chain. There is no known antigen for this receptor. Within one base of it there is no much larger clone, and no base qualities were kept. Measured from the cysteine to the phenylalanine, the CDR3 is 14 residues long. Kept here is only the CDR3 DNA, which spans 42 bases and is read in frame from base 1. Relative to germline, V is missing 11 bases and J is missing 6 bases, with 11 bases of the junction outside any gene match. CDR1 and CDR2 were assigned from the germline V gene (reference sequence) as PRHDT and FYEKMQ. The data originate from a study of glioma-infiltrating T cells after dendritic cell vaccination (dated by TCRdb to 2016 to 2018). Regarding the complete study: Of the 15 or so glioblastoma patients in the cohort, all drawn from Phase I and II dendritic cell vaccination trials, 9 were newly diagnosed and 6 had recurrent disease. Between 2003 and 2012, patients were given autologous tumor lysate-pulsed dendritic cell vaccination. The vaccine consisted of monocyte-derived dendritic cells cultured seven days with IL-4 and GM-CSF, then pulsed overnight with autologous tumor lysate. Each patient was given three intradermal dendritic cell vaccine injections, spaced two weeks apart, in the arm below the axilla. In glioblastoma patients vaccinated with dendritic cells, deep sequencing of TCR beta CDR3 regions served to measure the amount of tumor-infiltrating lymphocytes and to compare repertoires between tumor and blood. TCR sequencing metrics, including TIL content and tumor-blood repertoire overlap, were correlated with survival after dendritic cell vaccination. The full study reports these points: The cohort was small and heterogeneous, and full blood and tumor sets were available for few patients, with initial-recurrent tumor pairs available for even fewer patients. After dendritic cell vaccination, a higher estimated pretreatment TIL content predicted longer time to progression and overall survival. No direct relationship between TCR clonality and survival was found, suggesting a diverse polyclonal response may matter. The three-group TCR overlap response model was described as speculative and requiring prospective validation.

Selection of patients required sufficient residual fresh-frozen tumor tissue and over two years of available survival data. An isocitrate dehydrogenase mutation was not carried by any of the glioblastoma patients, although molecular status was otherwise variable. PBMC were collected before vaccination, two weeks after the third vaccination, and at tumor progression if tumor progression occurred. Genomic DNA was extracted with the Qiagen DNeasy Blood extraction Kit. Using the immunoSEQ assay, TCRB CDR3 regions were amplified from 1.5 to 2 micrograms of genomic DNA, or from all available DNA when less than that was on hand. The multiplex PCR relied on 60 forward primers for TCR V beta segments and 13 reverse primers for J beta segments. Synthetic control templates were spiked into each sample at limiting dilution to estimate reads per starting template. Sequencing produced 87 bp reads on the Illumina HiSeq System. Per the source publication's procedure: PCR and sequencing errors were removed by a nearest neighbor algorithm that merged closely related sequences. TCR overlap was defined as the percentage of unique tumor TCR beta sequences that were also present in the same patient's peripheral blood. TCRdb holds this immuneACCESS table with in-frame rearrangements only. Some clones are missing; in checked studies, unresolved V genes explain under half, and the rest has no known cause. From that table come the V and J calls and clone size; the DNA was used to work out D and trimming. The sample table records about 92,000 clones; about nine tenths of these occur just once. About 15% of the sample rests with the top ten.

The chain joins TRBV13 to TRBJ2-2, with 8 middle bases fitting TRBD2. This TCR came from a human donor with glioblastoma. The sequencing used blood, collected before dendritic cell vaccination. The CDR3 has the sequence CAVGGENHPGELFF. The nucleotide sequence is TGTGCCGTCGGGGGGGAGAACCACCCCGGGGAGCTGTTTTTT.